What follows is one T cell receptor beta chain and its context. Its specificity is not known. The sample comes from a study of cytomegalovirus exposure and HLA in healthy donors. Study-wide results and limits: High sensitivity and specificity were reportedly achieved when the classifier diagnosed cytomegalovirus status. Most subjects had HLA-A and HLA-B alleles reportedly predicted accurately by TCR beta sequences.

PCR primers comprised 60 Vbeta and 13 Jbeta primers. The protocol was immunoSEQ multiplex PCR, while the TCRdb copy is restricted to in-frame clones and leaves out a portion. The sample contains approximately 110,000 clones, about three quarters of which appear only once. The CDR3 loop spans 13 amino acids. J lost 8 bases, V lost 7 bases, and 7 bases had no gene match. Germline CDR1 and CDR2: SGHTA and FQGNSA. Sequencing was performed on PBMCs. This TCR was sampled from a woman in her 40s in good health and CMV-seropositive. This sequence joins TRBV7-2 and TRBJ1-2; 10 bases map to TRBD1. The CDR3 bases are TGTGCCAGCACCCCGGGACAGGGGATGGGCTACACCTTC. It is translated as CASTPGQGMGYTF.